Listed below are T cell receptor beta chains from one sample, sequenced in a study of PD-L1 blockade in urothelial cancer. Measured with immunoSEQ multiplex PCR; TCRdb has only the in-frame clones, and not every one. The profile shows about 41,000 clones, about 85% of them singletons. The sequencing used PBMCs, collected around atezolizumab (anti-PD-L1) treatment. The receptor set was obtained from a man between 65 and 80 years old with urothelial cancer. The CDR3 runs from the conserved cysteine through the conserved F or W. The D gene is left open where the match is weak. Part of the rows lack a size; the others show once, few, many or a class for expanded clones.

TRBV5-4,few,TRBJ1-5,-,TGTGCCAGCAGCCCGGGAGGGGGCAATCAGCCCCAGCATTTT,CASSPGGGNQPQHF
TRBV27,-,TRBJ1-1,TRBD1,TGTGCCAGCAGTACCTTACGGGGACAGGGCGCGACTGAAGCTTTCTTT,CASSTLRGQGATEAFF
TRBV5-1,once,TRBJ1-4,-,TGCGCCAGCAGCTTTCAGAGGAATGAAAAACTGTTTTTT,CASSFQRNEKLFF
TRBV11-1,-,TRBJ2-7,TRBD1,TGTGCCAGCAGTCGGACACAGGGGTCCTACGAGCAGTACTTC,CASSRTQGSYEQYF
TRBV27,-,TRBJ2-5,TRBD2,TGTGCCAGCAGTTTGCTAGCGGGAGTAAAGACCCAGTACTTC,CASSLLAGVKTQYF
TRBV28,-,TRBJ2-1,-,TGTGCCAGCAGTTTACACACCAGCCCCGGGGAGCAGTTCTTC,CASSLHTSPGEQFF
TRBV30,-,TRBJ2-7,-,TGTGCCTGGAGTCGACTAACACAGGGCGAGCAGTACTTC,CAWSRLTQGEQYF
TRBV2,once,TRBJ2-7,-,TGTGCCAGCATGAAATCCCCGAGAAACTACGAGCAGTACTTC,CASMKSPRNYEQYF
TRBV25-1,few,TRBJ1-5,-,TGTGCCAGCAGTGCAGGGCGCAATCAGCCCCAGCATTTT,CASSAGRNQPQHF
TRBV5-1,once,TRBJ2-7,-,TGCGCCAGCAGCTTGGAGAGTCCTCCCCAGGCCGAGCAGTACTTC,CASSLESPPQAEQYF
TRBV10-3,-,TRBJ1-5,-,TGTGCCATCCGACAGGGCAATCAGCCCCAGCATTTT,CAIRQGNQPQHF
TRBV2,-,TRBJ1-1,TRBD1,TGTGCCAGCAGTGAATATGCAGGGGGAGACACTGAAGCTTTCTTT,CASSEYAGGDTEAFF
TRBV15,few,TRBJ2-5,TRBD2,TGTGCCACCAGCAGTTCGTCGTGGGGGAGGGGCCAAGAGACCCAGTACTTC,CATSSSSWGRGQETQYF
TRBV7-9,-,TRBJ2-2,TRBD2,TGTGCCAGCAGCTTAGAGGGGCGGGGGACCGGGGAGCTGTTTTTT,CASSLEGRGTGELFF
TRBV5-1,-,TRBJ2-7,-,TGCGCCAGCAGCTTGGACAGGGTCCACGAGCAGTACTTC,CASSLDRVHEQYF
TRBV6-6,-,TRBJ1-1,-,TGTGCCAGCAGTTACTCGATGGGGCTCACTGAAGCTTTCTTT,CASSYSMGLTEAFF
TRBV6-5,few,TRBJ2-7,TRBD1,TGTGCCAGCCGACAGGGGAACTACGAGCAGTACTTC,CASRQGNYEQYF
TRBV28,-,TRBJ1-5,-,TGTGCCAGCAGTTTTAAGGACTACTATAGCAATCAGCCCCAGCATTTT,CASSFKDYYSNQPQHF
TRBV19,-,TRBJ1-5,TRBD1,TGTGCCAGTAGGGAGACAGGGATTCAGCCCCAGCATTTT,CASRETGIQPQHF
TRBV18,-,TRBJ2-5,TRBD1,TGTGCCAGCTCACGACAGGGGAAGGAGACCCAGTACTTC,CASSRQGKETQYF
TRBV6-1,-,TRBJ1-3,-,TGTGCCAGCAGTCTAGACGGCTCTGGAAACACCATATATTTT,CASSLDGSGNTIYF
TRBV9,-,TRBJ1-5,-,TGTGCCAGCAGTCCCGGACAGTATAGCAATCAGCCCCAGCATTTT,CASSPGQYSNQPQHF
TRBV5-8,-,TRBJ2-1,-,TGTGCCAGCAGCATTGGGGGGTACAATGAGCAGTTCTTC,CASSIGGYNEQFF
TRBV5-1,-,TRBJ1-1,-,TGCGCCAGCAGGGCGGACAGTCTGAACACTGAAGCTTTCTTT,CASRADSLNTEAFF
TRBV6-6,-,TRBJ2-3,-,TGTGCCAGCAGTTCTGACAGCAACACAGATACGCAGTATTTT,CASSSDSNTDTQYF
TRBV19,-,TRBJ2-1,TRBD2,TGTGCCAGTAGTACCGGACTAGCGGGAGCTAATGAGCAGTTCTTC,CASSTGLAGANEQFF
TRBV7-9,-,TRBJ2-2,TRBD1,TGTGCCAGCCATACTTACCGGGACAGGGGGCTCTCCGGGGAGCTGTTTTTT,CASHTYRDRGLSGELFF
TRBV19,-,TRBJ2-7,TRBD1,TGTGCCAGTAGTCGGGACAGATCCTACGAGCAGTACTTC,CASSRDRSYEQYF
TRBV6-6,-,TRBJ1-5,TRBD1,TGTGCCAGCAGTTACCGGACAGGGGATAGCAATCAGCCCCAGCATTTT,CASSYRTGDSNQPQHF
TRBV18,-,TRBJ1-5,-,TGTGCCAGCTCACCTTCCGATCAGCCCCAGCATTTT,CASSPSDQPQHF
TRBV5-4,-,TRBJ1-5,-,TGTGCCAGCAGCTACGGGGGAAATCAGCCCCAGCATTTT,CASSYGGNQPQHF
TRBV10-3,-,TRBJ2-5,-,TGTGCCTCTTCCACGGGAAGCGGGGAGACCCAGTACTTC,CASSTGSGETQYF
TRBV6-5,-,TRBJ2-7,-,TGTGCCAGCAGCCCCGTCGGGACACTTTACGAGCAGTACTTC,CASSPVGTLYEQYF
TRBV2,-,TRBJ2-7,TRBD2,TGTGCCAGCAGTGAACTTAGCGGGGGCTACGAGCAGTACTTC,CASSELSGGYEQYF
TRBV29-1,-,TRBJ2-1,TRBD2,TGCAGCGTTGGGGGCGGGAGTGGGGCAGGTGAGCAGTTCTTC,CSVGGGSGAGEQFF
TRBV15,-,TRBJ1-5,-,TGTGCCACCAGCAGGAATGGACAGTATAGCAATCAGCCCCAGCATTTT,CATSRNGQYSNQPQHF
TRBV14,-,TRBJ2-2,TRBD2,TGTGCCAGCAGCCCACGACTAGCGGGAGCGAACACCGGGGAGCTGTTTTTT,CASSPRLAGANTGELFF
TRBV2,-,TRBJ1-1,-,TGTGCCAGCGGCACTGCAGGAAACACTGAAGCTTTCTTT,CASGTAGNTEAFF
TRBV11-2,-,TRBJ2-7,-,TGTGCCAGCAGCTTGGCAACATACGAGCAGTACTTC,CASSLATYEQYF
TRBV5-4,-,TRBJ2-7,-,TGTGCCAGCAGCCGCGGTCCCTACGAGCAGTACTTC,CASSRGPYEQYF
TRBV18,-,TRBJ1-1,-,TGTGCCAGCTCACCATATTCAGGCACTGAAGCTTTCTTT,CASSPYSGTEAFF